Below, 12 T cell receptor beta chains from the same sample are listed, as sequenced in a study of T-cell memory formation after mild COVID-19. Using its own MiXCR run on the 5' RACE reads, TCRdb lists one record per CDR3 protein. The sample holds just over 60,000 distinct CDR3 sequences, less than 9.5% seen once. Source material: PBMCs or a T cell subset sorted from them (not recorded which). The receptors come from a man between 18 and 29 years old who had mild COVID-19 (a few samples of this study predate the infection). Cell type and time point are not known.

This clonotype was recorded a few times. The CDR3 region has the DNA TGTGCCATCAGTGTCGGGGGCTCCGTAGAGACCCAGTACTTC. Protein product: CAISVGGSVETQYF. The chain links TRBV10-3 to TRBJ2-5; the D gene could be TRBD1 or TRBD2 (6 bases each). CDR1 and CDR2 (germline): ENHRY, SYGVKD. CDR3 length equals 14 residues. V dropped 4 bases and J dropped 4 bases, with 13 bases sitting between them.

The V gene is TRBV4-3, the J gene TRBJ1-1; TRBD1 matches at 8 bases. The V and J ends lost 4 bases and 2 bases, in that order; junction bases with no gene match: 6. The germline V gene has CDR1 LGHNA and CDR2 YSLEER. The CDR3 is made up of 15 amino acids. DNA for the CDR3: TGCGCCAGCAGCCCCCATACAGGGGGTAACACTGAAGCTTTCTTT. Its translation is CASSPHTGGNTEAFF.

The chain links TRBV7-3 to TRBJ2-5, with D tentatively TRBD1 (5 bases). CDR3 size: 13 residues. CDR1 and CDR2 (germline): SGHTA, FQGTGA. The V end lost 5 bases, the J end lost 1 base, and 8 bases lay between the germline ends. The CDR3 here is CASSIRVQETQYF. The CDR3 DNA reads TGTGCCAGCAGCATCAGGGTCCAAGAGACCCAGTACTTC.

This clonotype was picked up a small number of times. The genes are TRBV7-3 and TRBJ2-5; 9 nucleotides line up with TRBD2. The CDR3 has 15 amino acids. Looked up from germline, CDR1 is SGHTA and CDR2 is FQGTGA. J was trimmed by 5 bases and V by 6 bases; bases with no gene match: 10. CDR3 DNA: TGTGCCAGCAGTTTGGCGGGGGGGCCTATTGAGACCCAGTACTTC. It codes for CASSLAGGPIETQYF.

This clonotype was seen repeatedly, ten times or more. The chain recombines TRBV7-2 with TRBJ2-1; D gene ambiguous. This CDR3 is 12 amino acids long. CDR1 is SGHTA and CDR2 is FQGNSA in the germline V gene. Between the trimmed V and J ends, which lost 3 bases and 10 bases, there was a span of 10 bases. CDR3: CASSFLALEQFF. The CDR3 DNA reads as TGTGCCAGCAGCTTTTTAGCACTCGAGCAGTTCTTC.

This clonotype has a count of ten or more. The CDR3 DNA reads TGTGCCAGCAGCTCCCGCTCTACCTACGAGCAGTACTTC. This codes for CASSSRSTYEQYF. The chain couples TRBV7-2 to TRBJ2-7; D is ambiguous. The CDR3 is made up of 13 amino acids. The ends were cut back, 4 bases at V and 2 bases at J, with 9 bases in the middle. In germline, CDR1 is SGHTA, CDR2 FQGNSA. The whole variable domain, filled in from reference TRBV7-2 and TRBJ2-7, reads GAGVSQSPSNKVTEKGKDVELRCDPISGHTALYWYRQSLGQGLEFLIYFQGNSAPDKSGLPSDRFSAERTGGSVSTLTIQRTQQEDSAVYLCASSSRSTYEQYFGPGTRLTVT.

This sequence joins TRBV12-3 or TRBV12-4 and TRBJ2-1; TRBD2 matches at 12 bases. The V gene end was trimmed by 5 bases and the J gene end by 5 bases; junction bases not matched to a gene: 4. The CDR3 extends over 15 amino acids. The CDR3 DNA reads TGTGCCAGCAGTATCGGACTAGCGGGGAACAATGAGCAGTTCTTC. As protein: CASSIGLAGNNEQFF.

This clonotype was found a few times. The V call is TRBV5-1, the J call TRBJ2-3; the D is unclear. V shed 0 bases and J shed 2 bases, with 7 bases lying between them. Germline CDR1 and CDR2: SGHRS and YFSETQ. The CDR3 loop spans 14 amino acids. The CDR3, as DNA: TGCGCCAGCAGCTTGGAAGGGTCCACAGATACGCAGTATTTT. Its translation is CASSLEGSTDTQYF.

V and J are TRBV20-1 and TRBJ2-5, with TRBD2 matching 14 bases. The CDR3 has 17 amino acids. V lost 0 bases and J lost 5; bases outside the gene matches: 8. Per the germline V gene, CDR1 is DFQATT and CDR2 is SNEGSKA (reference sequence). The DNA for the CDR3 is TGCAGTGCTAGAGACCGATTGACTAGCGGGGGGGCGGAGACCCAGTACTTC. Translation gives CSARDRLTSGGAETQYF.

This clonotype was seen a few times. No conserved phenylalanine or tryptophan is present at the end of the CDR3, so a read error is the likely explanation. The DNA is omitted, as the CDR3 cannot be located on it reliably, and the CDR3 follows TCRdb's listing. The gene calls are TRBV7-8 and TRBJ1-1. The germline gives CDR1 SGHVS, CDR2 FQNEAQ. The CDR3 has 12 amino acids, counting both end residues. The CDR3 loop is CASSLAGGGPVL.

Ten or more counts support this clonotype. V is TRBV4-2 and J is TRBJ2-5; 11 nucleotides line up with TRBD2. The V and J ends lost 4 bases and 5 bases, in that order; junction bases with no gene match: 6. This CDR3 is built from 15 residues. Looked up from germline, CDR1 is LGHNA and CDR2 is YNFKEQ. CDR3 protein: CASSLVAGGQETQYF. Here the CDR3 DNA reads TGTGCCAGCAGCCTGGTAGCGGGGGGGCAGGAGACCCAGTACTTC.

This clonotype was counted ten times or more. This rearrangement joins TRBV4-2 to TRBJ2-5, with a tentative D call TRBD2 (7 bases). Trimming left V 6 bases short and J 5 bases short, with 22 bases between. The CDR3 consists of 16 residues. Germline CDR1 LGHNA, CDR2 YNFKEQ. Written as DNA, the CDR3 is TGTGCCAGCAGTCGTGGAAACGGGGGGCGTCGGGAGACCCAGTACTTC. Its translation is CASSRGNGGRRETQYF.